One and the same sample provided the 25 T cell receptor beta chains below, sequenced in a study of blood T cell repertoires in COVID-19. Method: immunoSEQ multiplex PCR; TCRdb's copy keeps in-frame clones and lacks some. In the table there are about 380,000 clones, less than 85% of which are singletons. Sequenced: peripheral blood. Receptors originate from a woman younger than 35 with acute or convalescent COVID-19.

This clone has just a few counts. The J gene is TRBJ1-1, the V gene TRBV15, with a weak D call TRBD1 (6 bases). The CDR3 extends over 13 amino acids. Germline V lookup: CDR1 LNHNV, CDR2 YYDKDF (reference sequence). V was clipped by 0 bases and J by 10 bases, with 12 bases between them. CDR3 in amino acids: CATSREGALRAFF. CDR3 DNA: TGTGCCACCAGCAGAGAGGGGGCGCTGAGAGCTTTCTTT.

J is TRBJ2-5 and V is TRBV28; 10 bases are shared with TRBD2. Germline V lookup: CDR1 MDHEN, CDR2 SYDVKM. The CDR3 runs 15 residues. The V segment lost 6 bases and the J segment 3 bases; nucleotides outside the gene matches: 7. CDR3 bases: TGTGCCAGCAGCCCCCAGCTAGCGGGAGAAGAGACCCAGTACTTC. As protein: CASSPQLAGEETQYF.

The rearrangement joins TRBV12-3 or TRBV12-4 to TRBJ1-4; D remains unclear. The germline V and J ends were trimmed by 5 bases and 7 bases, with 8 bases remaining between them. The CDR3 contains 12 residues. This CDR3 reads CASSQYGEKLFF. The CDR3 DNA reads TGTGCCAGCAGTCAATACGGTGAAAAACTGTTTTTT.

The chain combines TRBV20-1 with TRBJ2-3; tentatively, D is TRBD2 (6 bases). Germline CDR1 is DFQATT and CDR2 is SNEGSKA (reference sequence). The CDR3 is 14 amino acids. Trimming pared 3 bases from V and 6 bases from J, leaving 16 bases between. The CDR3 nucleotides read TGCAGTGCTAGTCTTCGGGGGACTGTCGATACGCAGTATTTT. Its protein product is CSASLRGTVDTQYF.

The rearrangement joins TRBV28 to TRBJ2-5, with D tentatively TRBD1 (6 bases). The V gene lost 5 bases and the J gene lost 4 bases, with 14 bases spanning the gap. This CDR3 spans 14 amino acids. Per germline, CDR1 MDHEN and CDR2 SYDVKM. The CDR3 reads CASSQGYGLETQYF. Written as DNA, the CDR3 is TGTGCCAGCAGTCAGGGGTACGGTTTAGAGACCCAGTACTTC.

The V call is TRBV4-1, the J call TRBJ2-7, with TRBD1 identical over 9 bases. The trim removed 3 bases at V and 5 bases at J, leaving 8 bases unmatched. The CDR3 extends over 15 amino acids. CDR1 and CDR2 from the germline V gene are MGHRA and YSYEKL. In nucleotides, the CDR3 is TGCGCCAGCAGCCACCTCCCGGACAGGGGTGACGAGCAGTACTTC. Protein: CASSHLPDRGDEQYF.

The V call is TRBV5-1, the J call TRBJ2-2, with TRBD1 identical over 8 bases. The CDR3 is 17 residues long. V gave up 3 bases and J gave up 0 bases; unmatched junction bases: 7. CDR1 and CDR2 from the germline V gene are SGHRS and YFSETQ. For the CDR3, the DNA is TGCGCCAGCAGCTCGAAACGGGGACAGGCGAACACCGGGGAGCTGTTTTTT. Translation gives CASSSKRGQANTGELFF.

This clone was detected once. CDR3 protein: CASSLGLGEGSTEAFF. The CDR3 DNA reads as TGCGCCAGCAGCTTAGGACTAGGGGAAGGAAGCACTGAAGCTTTCTTT. The chain recombines TRBV5-1 with TRBJ1-1; D might be TRBD1 (5 bases). The CDR3 extends over 16 amino acids. Germline lookup yields CDR1 SGHRS and CDR2 YFSETQ. V lost 2 bases to trimming and J lost 4 bases, with 18 bases between them.

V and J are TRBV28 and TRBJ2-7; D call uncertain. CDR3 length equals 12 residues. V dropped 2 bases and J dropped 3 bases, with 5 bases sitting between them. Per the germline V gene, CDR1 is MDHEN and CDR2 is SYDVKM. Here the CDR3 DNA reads TGTGCCAGCAGTTTAGCGATCTACGAGCAGTACTTC. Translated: CASSLAIYEQYF.

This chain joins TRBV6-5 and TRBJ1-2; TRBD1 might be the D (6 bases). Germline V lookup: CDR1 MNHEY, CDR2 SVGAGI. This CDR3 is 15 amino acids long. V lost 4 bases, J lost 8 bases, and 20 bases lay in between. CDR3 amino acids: CASSWNRDTIPGYTF. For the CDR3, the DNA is TGTGCCAGCAGTTGGAACCGGGACACTATTCCGGGCTACACCTTC.

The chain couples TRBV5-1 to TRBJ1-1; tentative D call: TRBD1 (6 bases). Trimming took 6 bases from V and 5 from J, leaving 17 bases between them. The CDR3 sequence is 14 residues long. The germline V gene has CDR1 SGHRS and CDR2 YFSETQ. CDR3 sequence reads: CASNSQGQWTEAFF. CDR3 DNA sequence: TGCGCCAGCAACTCACAGGGACAATGGACTGAAGCTTTCTTT.

CDR3 nucleotides: TGTGCCAGCAGTACCCGGACAGCAAATTCACCCCTCCACTTT. Translating gives CASSTRTANSPLHF. The chain couples TRBV27 to TRBJ1-6, with a possible D match to TRBD1 (6 bases). The CDR3 length is 14 residues. CDR1 and CDR2 from the germline V gene are MNHEY and SMNVEV (reference sequence). With 5 bases removed from V and 7 bases from J, the gap between germline ends came to 12 bases.

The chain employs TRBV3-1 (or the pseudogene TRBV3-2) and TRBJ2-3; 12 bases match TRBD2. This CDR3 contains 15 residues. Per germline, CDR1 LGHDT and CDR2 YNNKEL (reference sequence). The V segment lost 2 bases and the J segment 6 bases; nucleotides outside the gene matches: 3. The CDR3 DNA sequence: TGTGCCAGCAGCCAACTAGCGGGGGGGACGGATACGCAGTATTTT. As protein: CASSQLAGGTDTQYF.

The CDR3 loop is CATSDPPGTQYF. Here the CDR3 DNA reads TGTGCCACCAGTGATCCCCCCGGGACCCAGTACTTC. The chain combines TRBV24-1 with TRBJ2-5, with no clear D. Trimming took 3 bases from V and 7 from J, leaving 8 bases between them. Germline CDR1 reads KGHDR; CDR2 reads SFDVKD. The CDR3 covers 12 residues.

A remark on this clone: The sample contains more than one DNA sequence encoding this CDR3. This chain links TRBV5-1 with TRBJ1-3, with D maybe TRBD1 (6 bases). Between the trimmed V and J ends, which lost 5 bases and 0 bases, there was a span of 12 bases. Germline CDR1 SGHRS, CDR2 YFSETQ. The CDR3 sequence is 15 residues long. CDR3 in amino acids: CASSLTGSSGNTIYF. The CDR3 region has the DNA TGCGCCAGCAGTTTGACAGGCTCCTCTGGAAACACCATATATTTT. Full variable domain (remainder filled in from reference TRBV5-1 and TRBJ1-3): KAGVTQTPRYLIKTRGQQVTLSCSPISGHRSVSWYQQTPGQGLQFLFEYFSETQRNKGNFPGRFSGRQFSNSRSEMNVSTLELGDSALYLCASSLTGSSGNTIYFGEGSWLTVV.

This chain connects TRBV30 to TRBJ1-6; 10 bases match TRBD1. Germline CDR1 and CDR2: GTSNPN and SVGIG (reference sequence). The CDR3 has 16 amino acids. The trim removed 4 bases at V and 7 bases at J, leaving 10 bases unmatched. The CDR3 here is CAWTVGGTGANSPLHF. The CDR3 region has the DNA TGTGCCTGGACCGTAGGGGGGACAGGGGCGAATTCACCCCTCCACTTT.

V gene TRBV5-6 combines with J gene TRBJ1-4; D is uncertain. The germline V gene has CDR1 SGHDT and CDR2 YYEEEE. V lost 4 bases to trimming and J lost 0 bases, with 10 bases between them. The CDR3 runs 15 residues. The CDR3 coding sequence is TGTGCCAGCAGCGGCAACACAGCAACTAATGAAAAACTGTTTTTT. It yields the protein CASSGNTATNEKLFF.

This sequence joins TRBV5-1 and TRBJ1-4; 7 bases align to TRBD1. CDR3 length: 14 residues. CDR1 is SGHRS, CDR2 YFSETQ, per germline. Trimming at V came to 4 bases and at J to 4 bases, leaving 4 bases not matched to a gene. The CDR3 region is CASSVGQINEKLFF. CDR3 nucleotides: TGCGCCAGCAGCGTGGGACAGATTAATGAAAAACTGTTTTTT.

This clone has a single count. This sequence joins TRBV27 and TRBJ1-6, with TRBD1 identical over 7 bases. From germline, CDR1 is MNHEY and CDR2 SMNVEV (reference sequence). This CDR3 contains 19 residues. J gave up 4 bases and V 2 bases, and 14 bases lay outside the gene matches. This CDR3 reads CASSLRGKTRDRYNSPLHF. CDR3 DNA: TGTGCCAGCAGTTTACGGGGAAAAACTCGGGACAGATATAATTCACCCCTCCACTTT.

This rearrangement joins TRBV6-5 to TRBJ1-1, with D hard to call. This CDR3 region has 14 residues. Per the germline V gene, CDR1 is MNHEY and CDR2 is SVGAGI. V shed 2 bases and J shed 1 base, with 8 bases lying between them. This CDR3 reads CASSYRGGNTEAFF. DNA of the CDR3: TGTGCCAGCAGTTACCGCGGCGGGAACACTGAAGCTTTCTTT.

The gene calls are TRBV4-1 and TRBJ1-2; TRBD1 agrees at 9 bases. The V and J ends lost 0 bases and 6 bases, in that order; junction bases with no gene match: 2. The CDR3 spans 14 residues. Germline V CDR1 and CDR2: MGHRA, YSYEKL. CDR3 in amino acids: CASSQDRTGDGYTF. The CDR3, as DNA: TGCGCCAGCAGCCAAGATCGGACAGGGGATGGCTACACCTTC.

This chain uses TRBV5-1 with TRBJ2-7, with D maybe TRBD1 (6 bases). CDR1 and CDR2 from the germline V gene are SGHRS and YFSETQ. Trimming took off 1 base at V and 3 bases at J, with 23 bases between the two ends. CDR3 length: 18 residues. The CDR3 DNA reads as TGCGCCAGCAGCTTGATGGCTCTTCCTCACAGGGTCGACTACGAGCAGTACTTC. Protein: CASSLMALPHRVDYEQYF.

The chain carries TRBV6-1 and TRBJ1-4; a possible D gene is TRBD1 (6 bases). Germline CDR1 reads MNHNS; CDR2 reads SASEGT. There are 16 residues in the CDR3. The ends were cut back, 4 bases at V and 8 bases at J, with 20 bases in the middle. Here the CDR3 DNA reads TGTGCCAGCAGTGCCCCCTCGGGGGGCATGCGGGAAAAACTGTTTTTT. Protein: CASSAPSGGMREKLFF.

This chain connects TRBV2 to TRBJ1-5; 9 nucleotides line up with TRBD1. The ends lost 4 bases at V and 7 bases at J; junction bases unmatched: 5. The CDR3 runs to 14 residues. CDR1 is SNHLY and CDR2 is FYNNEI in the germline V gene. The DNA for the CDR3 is TGTGCCAGCAGTGGGACAGGGGTGGAGCAGCCCCAGCATTTT. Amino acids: CASSGTGVEQPQHF.

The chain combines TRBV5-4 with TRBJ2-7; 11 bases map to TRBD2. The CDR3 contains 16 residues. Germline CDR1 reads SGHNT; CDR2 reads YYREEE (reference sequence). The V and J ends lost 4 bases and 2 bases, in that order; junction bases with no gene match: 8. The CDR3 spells CASSTPLAGEPYEQYF. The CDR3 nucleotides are TGTGCCAGCAGCACCCCACTAGCGGGAGAGCCCTACGAGCAGTACTTC.